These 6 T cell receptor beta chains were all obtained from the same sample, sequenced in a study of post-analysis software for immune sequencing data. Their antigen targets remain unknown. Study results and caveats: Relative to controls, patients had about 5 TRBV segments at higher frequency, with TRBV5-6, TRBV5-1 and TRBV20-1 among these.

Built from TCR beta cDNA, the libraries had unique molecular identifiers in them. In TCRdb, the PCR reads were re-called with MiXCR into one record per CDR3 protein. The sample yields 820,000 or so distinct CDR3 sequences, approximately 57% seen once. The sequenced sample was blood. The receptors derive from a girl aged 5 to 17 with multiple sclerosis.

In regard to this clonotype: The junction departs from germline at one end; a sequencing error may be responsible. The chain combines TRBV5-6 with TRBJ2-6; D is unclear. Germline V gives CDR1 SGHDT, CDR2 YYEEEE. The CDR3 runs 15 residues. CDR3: CASSLGNSGTNVLTF. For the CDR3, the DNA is TGTGCCAGCAGCTTGGGGAACTCTGGGACCAACGTCCTGACTTTC.

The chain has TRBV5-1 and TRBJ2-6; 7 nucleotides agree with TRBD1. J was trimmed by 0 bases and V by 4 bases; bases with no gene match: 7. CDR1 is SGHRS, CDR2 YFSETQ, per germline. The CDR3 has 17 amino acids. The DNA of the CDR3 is TGCGCCAGCAGCCCGGGACAGTACCTCTCTGGGGCCAACGTCCTGACTTTC. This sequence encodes CASSPGQYLSGANVLTF.

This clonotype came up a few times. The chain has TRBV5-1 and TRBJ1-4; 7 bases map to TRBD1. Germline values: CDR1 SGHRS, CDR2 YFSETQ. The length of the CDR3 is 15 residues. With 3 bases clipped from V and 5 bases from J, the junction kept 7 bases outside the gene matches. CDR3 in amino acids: CASSSGGQPNEKLFF. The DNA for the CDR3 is TGCGCCAGCAGCTCTGGGGGACAGCCAAATGAAAAACTGTTTTTT.

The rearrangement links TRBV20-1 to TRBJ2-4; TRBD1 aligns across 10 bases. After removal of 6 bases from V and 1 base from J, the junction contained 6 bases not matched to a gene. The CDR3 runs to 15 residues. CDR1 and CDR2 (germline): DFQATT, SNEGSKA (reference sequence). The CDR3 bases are TGCAGTGCCGTAGCGGGACAGGGGGCCAAAAACATTCAGTACTTC. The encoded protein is CSAVAGQGAKNIQYF.

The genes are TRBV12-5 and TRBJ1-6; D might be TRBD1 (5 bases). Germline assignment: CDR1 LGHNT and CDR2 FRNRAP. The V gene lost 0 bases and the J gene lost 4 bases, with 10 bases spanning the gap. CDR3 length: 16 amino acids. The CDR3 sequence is CASGLVQGRYNSPLHF. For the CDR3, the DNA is TGTGCTAGTGGTTTGGTCCAGGGCCGATATAATTCACCCCTCCACTTT. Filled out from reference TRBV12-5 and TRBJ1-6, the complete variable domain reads DARVTQTPRHKVTEMGQEVTMRCQPILGHNTVFWYRQTMMQGLELLAYFRNRAPLDDSGMPKDRFSAEMPDATLATLKIQPSEPRDSAVYFCASGLVQGRYNSPLHFGNGTRLTVT.

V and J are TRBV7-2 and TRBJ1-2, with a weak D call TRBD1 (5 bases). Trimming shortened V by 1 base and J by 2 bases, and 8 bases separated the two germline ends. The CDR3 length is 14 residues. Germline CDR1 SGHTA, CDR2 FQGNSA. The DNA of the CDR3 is TGTGCCAGCAGCTTAGGACAGCTCAACTATGGCTACACCTTC. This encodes CASSLGQLNYGYTF.